The source of this T cell receptor (beta chain) is a study of T cells in Graves' hyperthyroidism and ophthalmopathy (dated by TCRdb to about 2019). The study in broad terms: Peripheral blood samples were taken at initial diagnosis, before any treatment was given. To identify distinguishing TCR V-J signatures, a discovery cohort of some 99 patients was used, comprising 43 with Graves' ophthalmopathy and around 57 with stable Graves' hyperthyroidism. An independent validation cohort of some 18 hyperthyroidism patients and about 15 patients who later progressed to ophthalmopathy tested prospective prediction of ophthalmopathy. The 100 discovery patients were randomly split 7:3 into training and test sets. Thyroid tissue and blood T-cell repertoires from about six Graves' hyperthyroidism patients were also compared in the study. After sampling, hyperthyroidism patients received methimazole starting at 30 mg daily, and ophthalmopathy patients received high-dose intravenous methylprednisolone. The paper describes TCR Vbeta CDR3 sequencing of fewer than 150 peripheral blood samples, made up of 40 to 45 ophthalmopathy patients, approximately 76 hyperthyroidism patients and roughly 17 progressor patients. Study-level results and caveats: During validation, the model predicted progression to ophthalmopathy a median of approximately 6.5 months ahead of onset, with almost 71% sensitivity and 72.22% specificity. Blood samples also contained most of the expanded thyroid clonotypes (frequency above 0.001), which suggests that blood repertoires may reflect thyroid immune responses. Sample size was not statistically predetermined, and investigators were not blinded to group allocation. Ophthalmopathy was separated from stable hyperthyroidism by a 13 V-J signature model, with around 90% sensitivity and about 84% specificity obtained in cross-validation and 80%/75% obtained in testing.

A word on this clonotype: It has no known antigen specificity. Per-base qualities were not stored, and no clone one base away is much larger.

Stable Graves' hyperthyroidism was defined as no progression to ophthalmopathy during 18 months of follow-up. Hyperthyroidism patients were aged 18 to 65 years and newly diagnosed, with disease duration of less than 2 months. Patients with uncontrolled infections, other autoimmune diseases, pregnancy or lactation were excluded. Clinical symptoms, serum thyroxine and TRAb, thyroid ultrasound, and orbital computed tomography formed the basis for the diagnoses. PBMCs were isolated from about 9.1 ml of fresh peripheral blood by Ficoll-Paque density gradient centrifugation. Total RNA was extracted with Trizol reagent, and quality was checked on an Agilent 2100 Bioanalyzer. The CDR3 runs 16 amino acids, cysteine and phenylalanine included. Here the CDR3 DNA is all that survives: 48 bases in frame from base 1. V trim: 6 bases; J trim: 3 bases; unmatched bases: 9. TCR beta CDR3 regions were amplified from RNA transcripts. For the first round of RT-PCR on the TCR CDR3, the HTBI primer set was used together with the Qiagen OneStep RT-PCR kit. Libraries were constructed in a second round of multiplex PCR, after which size selection and purification were performed. Paired-end sequencing of the libraries was performed with 100 bp reads on an Illumina HiSeq2000. Regarding the original processing steps: Raw data were processed with SOAPnuke, discarding reads with adapters, uncalled bases, mean Phred below 15, or no exact constant-primer or identifier match. High-quality paired reads were merged using COPE v1.2.5, and each unique nucleotide sequence was defined as a clonotype. Clonotypes were aligned to IMGT TRBV, TRBD and TRBJ reference segments using MiTCR v1.1. Analysis was restricted to V-J combinations with a frequency above 0.0001, which covered 99.2% of repertoires. A TCS score was defined as the ratio of F50 (clonal expansion) to E x V (chaos), with BLOSUM62-based TCRdist applied between CDR3 peptides within each V-J. Welch's t-statistics and random forest reduced fewer than 600 V-J features to roughly 13, which were used in a naive Bayes classifier (R e1071). Starting from the raw public reads, TCRdb applied fastp trimming at Q25, assembled clones with MiXCR and retained in-frame beta chains. Each CDR3 protein gets just one entry, which takes the most common genes and DNA from the rows behind it. TCRdb's processing, not the study's, gives the V and J calls here. The sample contains around 560,000 distinct CDR3 sequences, approximately 15% of them found a single time. The top ten hold 15% to 20% of the sample.

The sample was blood. This chain joins TRBV12-3 or TRBV12-4 to TRBJ2-2; a stretch of 8 junction bases matches TRBD2. This receptor was identified in a woman aged 18-35 years with Graves' hyperthyroidism. The CDR3 protein sequence reads: CASRHRGGPDTGELFF. The nucleotide sequence is given as TGTGCCAGCAGACATCGCGGGGGGCCGGACACCGGGGAGCTGTTTTTT.